This entry describes one T cell receptor beta chain. The repertoire was sequenced with immunoSEQ multiplex PCR; TCRdb's copy has only in-frame clones and lacks some. Of about 36,000 clones in the sample, roughly 93% are singletons; the top ten hold about 0.41%. The data originate from a study of T cell changes during pregnancy in multiple sclerosis. This CDR3 region has 14 residues. The V end was cut by 4 bases, the J end by 5 bases, with 15 bases between. The V gene's germline CDR1 is SGDLS and CDR2 YYNGEE. The rearrangement uses TRBV9 and TRBJ2-5, with D perhaps matching TRBD1 (6 bases). The sequenced sample was CD4+ T cells from peripheral blood mononuclear cells, obtained in the first trimester of pregnancy. The source of this sequence is a female donor with multiple sclerosis, enrolled in a pregnancy study. DNA of the CDR3: TGTGCCAGCAGCACCGACCCTACAGGGGAGACCCAGTACTTC. Translating gives CASSTDPTGETQYF.